This passage covers 23 T cell receptor beta chains from one sample sequenced in a study of T cell responses to AZD1222 COVID-19 vaccine. Produced via immunoSEQ multiplex PCR; TCRdb's table is partial and in-frame only. Of roughly 100,000 clones in the sample, roughly nine tenths were seen once. The sample here was peripheral blood, taken 28 days after the second AZD1222 dose. The receptors shown here come from an adult who received the AZD1222 COVID-19 vaccine.

The genes are TRBV6-6 and TRBJ2-2; 11 bases line up with TRBD2. Trimming cost V 2 bases and J 4 bases; bases outside gene matches: 3. This CDR3 has 16 amino acids. Germline CDR1 and CDR2: MNHNY and SVGAGI (reference sequence). The CDR3 loop is CASSYSLAGGTGELFF. The CDR3 bases are TGTGCCAGCAGTTACAGCCTAGCGGGAGGCACCGGGGAGCTGTTTTTT.

This clone was seen only a few times. This chain uses TRBV30 with TRBJ1-1; TRBD1 aligns across 8 bases. The CDR3 covers 14 residues. Germline trimming cut 7 bases from V and 0 bases from J; bases unmatched to any gene: 7. Germline CDR1 GTSNPN, CDR2 SVGIG (reference sequence). The CDR3 bases are TGTGCCTTATACAGGGGGAGGGTGAACACTGAAGCTTTCTTT. Its translation: CALYRGRVNTEAFF.

The rearrangement uses TRBV6-6 and TRBJ1-5; TRBD1 matches at 7 bases. V shed 7 bases and J 0 bases; nucleotides not matched to a gene: 6. Per germline, CDR1 MNHNY and CDR2 SVGAGI (reference sequence). The CDR3 runs 15 residues. CDR3 in DNA: TGTGCCAGCATCTCGGGACAGAATAGCAATCAGCCCCAGCATTTT. Its protein product is CASISGQNSNQPQHF.

V gene TRBV5-1 combines with J gene TRBJ2-1, with TRBD2 as a possible D gene (5 bases). The CDR3 totals 15 residues. The ends were cut back, 0 bases at V and 5 bases at J, with 12 bases in the middle. Germline V gene lookup returns CDR1 SGHRS and CDR2 YFSETQ. CDR3 loop: CASSLAGIYHNEQFF. In DNA form, the CDR3 reads TGCGCCAGCAGCTTGGCGGGGATCTATCACAATGAGCAGTTCTTC.

The chain carries TRBV12-1 and TRBJ1-1. TRBV12-1 is an annotated pseudogene. CDR3 length: 15 residues. The CDR3 sequence: CASSFRDAWNTEAFF. DNA of the CDR3: TGTGCCAGCAGCTTTAGGGACGCTTGGAACACTGAAGCTTTCTTT.

The chain carries TRBV18 and TRBJ1-6; D is unresolved. Germline V lookup: CDR1 KGHSH, CDR2 LQKENI. V was shortened by 3 bases and J by 5 bases, with 8 bases between the two germline ends. The CDR3 covers 14 residues. CDR3: CASSPGLDNSPLHF. The CDR3 nucleotides are TGTGCCAGCTCACCCGGGCTAGATAATTCACCCCTCCACTTT. Based on the CDR3 plus reference TRBV18 and TRBJ1-6, the full variable domain is NAGVMQNPRHLVRRRGQEARLRCSPMKGHSHVYWYRQLPEEGLKFMVYLQKENIIDESGMPKERFSAEFPKEGPSILRIQQVVRGDSAAYFCASSPGLDNSPLHFGNGTRLTVT.

The chain recombines TRBV12-2 with TRBJ1-5; TRBD1 is taken as the D call from the table, unchecked against the DNA. TRBV12-2 is a pseudogene segment. There are 20 residues in the CDR3. CDR3 in amino acids: CASRLSPRGHLVDSNQPQHF. In DNA, the CDR3 is TGTGCAAGTCGCCTCTCCCCCCGGGGACACCTCGTGGATAGCAATCAGCCCCAGCATTTT.

This chain uses TRBV6-6 with TRBJ2-2; the D call may be TRBD1 or TRBD2 (7 bases each). This CDR3 spans 13 amino acids. The germline gives CDR1 MNHNY, CDR2 SVGAGI (reference sequence). V gave up 11 bases and J gave up 6 bases, with 16 bases separating them. This CDR3 reads CACRQGLPGELFF. The CDR3 DNA is TGTGCCTGTAGACAGGGACTACCCGGGGAGCTGTTTTTT.

The chain uses TRBV29-1 and TRBJ2-1; 10 bases match TRBD2. Germline lookup yields CDR1 SQVTM and CDR2 ANQGSEA. The CDR3 covers 14 residues. Losses at the gene ends were 6 bases for V and 7 bases for J; bases not matched to a gene: 9. The CDR3 spells CSVALAGVGNEQFF. CDR3 in DNA: TGCAGCGTGGCTCTAGCGGGAGTGGGAAATGAGCAGTTCTTC.

In its sample, this clone was seen once. The rearrangement uses TRBV19 and TRBJ2-1; 10 bases line up with TRBD1. The germline gives CDR1 LNHDA, CDR2 SQIVND (reference sequence). The CDR3 extends over 14 amino acids. J lost 7 bases, V lost 6 bases, and 6 bases had no gene match. The CDR3 DNA is TGTGCCAGTAGGGAGGACAGGGGGTGGAATGAGCAGTTCTTC. Amino acid sequence: CASREDRGWNEQFF.

This sequence joins TRBV28 and TRBJ2-7; TRBD2 is a possible D gene (6 bases). This CDR3 is 13 amino acids long. Germline V gene lookup returns CDR1 MDHEN and CDR2 SYDVKM. V dropped 3 bases and J dropped 7 bases, with 13 bases sitting between them. CDR3 DNA sequence: TGTGCCAGCAGTTTCAGGACCGCGGGGGAGCAGTACTTC. It encodes CASSFRTAGEQYF. The entire variable domain, with the rest obtained from reference TRBV28 and TRBJ2-7, is as follows: DVKVTQSSRYLVKRTGEKVFLECVQDMDHENMFWYRQDPGLGLRLIYFSYDVKMKEKGDIPEGYSVSREKKERFSLILESASTNQTSMYLCASSFRTAGEQYFGPGTRLTVT.

Only one count was recorded for this clone. The rearrangement uses TRBV11-2 and TRBJ2-5; TRBD1 agrees at 7 bases. Germline values: CDR1 SGHAT, CDR2 FQNNGV. This CDR3 comprises 15 residues. Trimming took 4 bases from V and 1 from J; bases not matched to a gene: 6. CDR3 sequence reads: CASSSGDRVQETQYF. The CDR3, as DNA: TGTGCCAGCAGCTCAGGCGACAGGGTCCAAGAGACCCAGTACTTC.

V usage is TRBV6-1 and J usage is TRBJ2-7; either TRBD1 or TRBD2 may supply D (5 bases each). The V gene's germline CDR1 is MNHNS and CDR2 SASEGT. V lost 1 base and J lost 2, with 6 bases in between. The CDR3 is made up of 13 amino acids. The CDR3 DNA reads as TGTGCCAGCAGTGAAGGGGGACCCTACGAGCAGTACTTC. Amino acid sequence: CASSEGGPYEQYF.

The genes are TRBV11-2 and TRBJ2-1; TRBD2 is a possible D gene (6 bases). Germline CDR1 reads SGHAT; CDR2 reads FQNNGV. Between the trimmed V and J ends, which lost 4 bases and 12 bases, there was a span of 22 bases. CDR3 length equals 15 residues. In DNA, the CDR3 is TGTGCCAGCAGCTCGGCGGCTAGCGCAAAGACGGGGCAGTTCTTC. Encoded protein: CASSSAASAKTGQFF.

This rearrangement joins TRBV19 to TRBJ2-3, with D possibly matching TRBD1 (6 bases). The V gene's germline CDR1 is LNHDA and CDR2 SQIVND (reference sequence). V lost 6 bases to trimming and J lost 2 bases, with 12 bases between them. The CDR3 sequence is 14 residues long. Here the CDR3 DNA reads TGTGCCAGTAGGGACAGATTTAACACAGATACGCAGTATTTT. This sequence encodes CASRDRFNTDTQYF.

CDR3: CASSPSTGTGKDTQYF. DNA for the CDR3: TGTGCCAGTAGCCCCTCTACCGGGACAGGGAAAGATACGCAGTATTTT. This rearrangement joins TRBV28 to TRBJ2-3, with 9 bases matching TRBD1. Germline V gene lookup returns CDR1 MDHEN and CDR2 SYDVKM. With V trimmed by 9 bases and J by 5 bases, 15 bases remained unmatched. The CDR3 spans 16 residues.

The V and J genes are TRBV7-6 and TRBJ1-1; TRBD1 matches 7 bases. The V gene's germline CDR1 is SGHVS and CDR2 FNYEAQ. This CDR3 is 14 amino acids long. The V and J ends lost 5 bases and 1 base, in that order; junction bases with no gene match: 4. CDR3: CASSLGTENTEAFF. The CDR3, as DNA: TGTGCCAGCAGCCTCGGGACAGAGAACACTGAAGCTTTCTTT.

This chain joins TRBV6-2 or TRBV6-3 and TRBJ1-1; perhaps TRBD1 as D (6 bases). The CDR3 length is 13 residues. The V gene's germline CDR1 is MNHEY and CDR2 SVGEGT. Trimming took 5 bases from V and 0 from J, leaving 7 bases between them. The CDR3 DNA follows: TGTGCCAGCAGTAGGGGGATGAACACTGAAGCTTTCTTT. Amino acid sequence: CASSRGMNTEAFF.

The chain employs TRBV4-1 and TRBJ2-7; 13 bases align to TRBD2. The CDR3 is 14 amino acids. Germline-derived CDR1 and CDR2 are MGHRA and YSYEKL. V dropped 4 bases and J dropped 5; count of bases not matched to a gene: 2. CDR3 bases: TGCGCCAGCAGCCTCGGACTAGCGGGAGACGAGCAGTACTTC. Translation: CASSLGLAGDEQYF.

The chain couples TRBV5-1 to TRBJ2-1; 15 bases match TRBD2. Trimming cost V 4 bases and J 8 bases; bases outside gene matches: 7. The CDR3 extends over 16 amino acids. Per the germline V gene, CDR1 is SGHRS and CDR2 is YFSETQ. CDR3 amino acids: CASSLGLAGGLDEQFF. CDR3 nucleotides: TGCGCCAGCAGCCTGGGACTAGCGGGAGGATTAGATGAGCAGTTCTTC.

The V call is TRBV11-2, the J call TRBJ2-3, with 8 bases fitting TRBD2. V shed 6 bases, J shed 6 bases, and the junction held 8 bases outside the gene matches. The length of the CDR3 is 14 residues. Per the germline V gene, CDR1 is SGHAT and CDR2 is FQNNGV. The CDR3 coding sequence is TGTGCCAGCAGTACTAGCGGCGCAAGGGATACGCAGTATTTT. It encodes CASSTSGARDTQYF. Looking up the rest from reference TRBV11-2 and TRBJ2-3 gives the full variable domain: EAGVAQSPRYKIIEKRQSVAFWCNPISGHATLYWYQQILGQGPKLLIQFQNNGVVDDSQLPKDRFSAERLKGVDSTLKIQPAKLEDSAVYLCASSTSGARDTQYFGPGTRLTVL.

This chain uses TRBV27 with TRBJ2-6; 7 bases agree with TRBD1. Germline V gene lookup returns CDR1 MNHEY and CDR2 SMNVEV (reference sequence). V gave up 10 bases and J gave up 1 base; unmatched junction bases: 10. CDR3 length equals 16 residues. CDR3 in DNA: TGTGCCACTTCGACAGGGACGGTATCTGGGGCCAACGTCCTGACTTTC. Translation: CATSTGTVSGANVLTF.

The chain links TRBV2 to TRBJ1-4; D ambiguous. Trimming took off 4 bases at V and 8 bases at J, with 8 bases between the two ends. The CDR3 has 12 residues. Germline-derived CDR1 and CDR2 are SNHLY and FYNNEI. In DNA form, the CDR3 reads TGTGCCAGCAGTGCCCTACAGGAAAAACTGTTTTTT. Translation gives CASSALQEKLFF.